A single sample is the source of the 2 T cell receptor beta chains below, sequenced in a study of persistence of HIV-infected CD4 T cells. The libraries were made with immunoSEQ version 4 in survey mode. The protocol was immunoSEQ multiplex PCR, while the TCRdb copy is restricted to in-frame clones and leaves out a portion. The sample yields tens of thousands of clones, 70% seen once. These TCRs are of unknown antigen specificity. The stimulus was an HIV-1 Gag 15-mer peptide pool, 0.8 to 1 ug/peptide/mL. Sorting selected CD4+ T cells upregulating both CD40 ligand and CD69. The sequenced sample was CD4+ T cells sorted from PBMCs after roughly 17-hour stimulation, obtained from a patient who received antiretroviral therapy. The source of these receptors is an adult man with HIV who was CMV-seropositive.

The rearrangement uses TRBV27 and TRBJ2-1; perhaps TRBD2 as D (6 bases). Germline loops: CDR1 MNHEY, CDR2 SMNVEV (reference sequence). This CDR3 is built from 16 residues. Deletions cut 3 bases from V and 1 base from J, with 13 bases between. CDR3 region: CASSLEGPLSYNEQFF. The CDR3 bases are TGTGCCAGCAGTTTGGAGGGGCCCCTTTCCTACAATGAGCAGTTCTTC.

The chain is built from TRBV7-6 and TRBJ2-1; 10 nucleotides align to TRBD1. Looked up from germline, CDR1 is SGHVS and CDR2 is FNYEAQ. There are 15 residues in the CDR3. The V segment lost 6 bases and the J segment 5 bases; nucleotides outside the gene matches: 7. The CDR3 loop reads CASSTGTGVHNEQFF. The DNA for the CDR3 is TGTGCCAGCAGTACCGGGACAGGGGTCCACAATGAGCAGTTCTTC. Full variable domain (rest looked up from reference TRBV7-6 and TRBJ2-1): GAGVSQSPRYKVTKRGQDVALRCDPISGHVSLYWYRQALGQGPEFLTYFNYEAQQDKSGLPNDRFSAERPEGSISTLTIQRTEQRDSAMYRCASSTGTGVHNEQFFGPGTRLTVL.